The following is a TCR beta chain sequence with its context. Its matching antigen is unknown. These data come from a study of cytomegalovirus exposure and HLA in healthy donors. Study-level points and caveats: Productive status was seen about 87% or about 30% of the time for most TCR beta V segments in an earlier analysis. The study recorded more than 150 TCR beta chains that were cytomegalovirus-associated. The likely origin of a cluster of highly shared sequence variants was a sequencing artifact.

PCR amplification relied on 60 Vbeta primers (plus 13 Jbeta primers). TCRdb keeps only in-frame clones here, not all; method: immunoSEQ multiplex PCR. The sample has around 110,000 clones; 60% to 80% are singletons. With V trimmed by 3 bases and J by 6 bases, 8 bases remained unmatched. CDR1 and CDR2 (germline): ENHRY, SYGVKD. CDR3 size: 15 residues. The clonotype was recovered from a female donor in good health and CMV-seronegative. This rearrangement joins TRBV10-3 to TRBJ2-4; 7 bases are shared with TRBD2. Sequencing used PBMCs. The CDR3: CAISDAGLAANIQYF. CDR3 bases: TGTGCCATCAGTGATGCGGGGCTAGCGGCAAACATTCAGTACTTC.